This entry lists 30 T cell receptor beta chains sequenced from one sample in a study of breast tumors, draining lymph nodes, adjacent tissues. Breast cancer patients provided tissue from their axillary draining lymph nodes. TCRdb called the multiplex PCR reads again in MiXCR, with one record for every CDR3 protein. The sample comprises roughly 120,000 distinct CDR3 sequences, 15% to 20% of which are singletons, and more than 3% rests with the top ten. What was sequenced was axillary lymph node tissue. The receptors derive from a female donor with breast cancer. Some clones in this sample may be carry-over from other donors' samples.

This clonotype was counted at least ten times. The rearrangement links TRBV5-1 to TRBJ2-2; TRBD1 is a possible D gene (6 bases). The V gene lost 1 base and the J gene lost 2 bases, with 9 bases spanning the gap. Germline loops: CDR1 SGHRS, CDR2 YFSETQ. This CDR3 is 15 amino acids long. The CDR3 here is CASSLTGSNTGELFF. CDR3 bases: TGCGCCAGCAGCTTGACAGGGTCTAACACCGGGGAGCTGTTTTTT.

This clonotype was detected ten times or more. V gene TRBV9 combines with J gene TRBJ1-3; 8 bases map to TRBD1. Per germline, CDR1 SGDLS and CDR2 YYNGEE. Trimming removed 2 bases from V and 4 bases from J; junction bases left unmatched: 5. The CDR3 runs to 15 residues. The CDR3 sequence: CASSVGQGAGNTIYF. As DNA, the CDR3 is TGTGCCAGCAGCGTTGGCCAGGGGGCCGGAAACACCATATATTTT.

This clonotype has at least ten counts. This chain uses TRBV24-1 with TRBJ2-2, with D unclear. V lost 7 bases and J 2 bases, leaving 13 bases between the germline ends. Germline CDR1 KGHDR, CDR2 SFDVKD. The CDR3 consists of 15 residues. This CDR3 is CATSPRTFNTGELFF. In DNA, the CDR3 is TGTGCCACCAGCCCCCGGACCTTTAACACCGGGGAGCTGTTTTTT.

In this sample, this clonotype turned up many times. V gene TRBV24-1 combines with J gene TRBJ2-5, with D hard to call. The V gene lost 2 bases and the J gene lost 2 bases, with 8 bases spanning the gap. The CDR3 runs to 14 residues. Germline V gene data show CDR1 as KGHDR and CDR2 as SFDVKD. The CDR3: CATSDSVQQETQYF. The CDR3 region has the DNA TGTGCCACCAGTGATTCCGTCCAGCAAGAGACCCAGTACTTC.

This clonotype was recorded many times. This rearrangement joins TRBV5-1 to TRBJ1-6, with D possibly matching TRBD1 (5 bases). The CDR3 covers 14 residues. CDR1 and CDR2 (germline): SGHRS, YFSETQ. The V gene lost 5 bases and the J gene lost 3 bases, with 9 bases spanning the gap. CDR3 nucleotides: TGCGCCAGCAGGACAGATCTCTATAATTCACCCCTCCACTTT. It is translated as CASRTDLYNSPLHF. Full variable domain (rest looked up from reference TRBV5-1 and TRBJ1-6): KAGVTQTPRYLIKTRGQQVTLSCSPISGHRSVSWYQQTPGQGLQFLFEYFSETQRNKGNFPGRFSGRQFSNSRSEMNVSTLELGDSALYLCASRTDLYNSPLHFGNGTRLTVT.

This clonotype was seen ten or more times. This CDR3 is CASTTGGSGGYTF. DNA of the CDR3: TGTGCCAGCACAACAGGGGGCTCGGGTGGCTACACCTTC. V and J are TRBV27 and TRBJ1-2; 9 nucleotides align to TRBD1. This CDR3 contains 13 residues. Germline CDR1 MNHEY, CDR2 SMNVEV (reference sequence). Losses at the gene ends were 7 bases for V and 7 bases for J; bases not matched to a gene: 7.

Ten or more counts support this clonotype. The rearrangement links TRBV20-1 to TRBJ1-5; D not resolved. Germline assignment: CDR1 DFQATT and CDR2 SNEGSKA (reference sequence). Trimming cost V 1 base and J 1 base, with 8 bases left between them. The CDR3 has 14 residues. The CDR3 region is CSARAGPSNQPQHF. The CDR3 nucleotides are TGCAGTGCTAGAGCAGGACCGAGCAATCAGCCCCAGCATTTT.

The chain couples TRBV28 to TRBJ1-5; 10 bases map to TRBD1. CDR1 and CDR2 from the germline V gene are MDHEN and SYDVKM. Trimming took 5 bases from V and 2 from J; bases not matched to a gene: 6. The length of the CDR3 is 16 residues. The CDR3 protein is CASSIRQGAGNQPQHF. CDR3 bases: TGTGCCAGCAGTATCCGACAGGGGGCAGGCAATCAGCCCCAGCATTTT.

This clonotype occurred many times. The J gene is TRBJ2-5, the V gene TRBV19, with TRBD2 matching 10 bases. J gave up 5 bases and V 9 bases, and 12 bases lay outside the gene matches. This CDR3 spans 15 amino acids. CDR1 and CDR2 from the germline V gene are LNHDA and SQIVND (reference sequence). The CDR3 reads CASRLSGGGGETQYF. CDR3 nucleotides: TGTGCCAGCCGACTCAGCGGGGGGGGCGGGGAGACCCAGTACTTC.

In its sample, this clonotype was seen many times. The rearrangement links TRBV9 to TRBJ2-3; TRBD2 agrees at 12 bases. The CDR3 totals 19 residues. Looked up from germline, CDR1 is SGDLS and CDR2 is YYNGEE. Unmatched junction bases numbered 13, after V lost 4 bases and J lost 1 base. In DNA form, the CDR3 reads TGTGCCAGCAGCCCCGCACTAGCGGGGGGTCGGGGGGGCACAGATACGCAGTATTTT. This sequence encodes CASSPALAGGRGGTDTQYF.

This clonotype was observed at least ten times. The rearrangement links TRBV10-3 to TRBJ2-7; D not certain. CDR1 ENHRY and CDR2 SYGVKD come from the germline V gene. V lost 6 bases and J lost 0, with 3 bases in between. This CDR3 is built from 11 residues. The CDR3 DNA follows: TGTGCCATCAGGAGCTCCTACGAGCAGTACTTC. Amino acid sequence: CAIRSSYEQYF.

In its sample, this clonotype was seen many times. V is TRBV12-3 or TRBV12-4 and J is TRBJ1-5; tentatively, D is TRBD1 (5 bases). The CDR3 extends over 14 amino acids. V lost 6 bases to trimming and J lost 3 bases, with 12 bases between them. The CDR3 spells CASRQAGANQPQHF. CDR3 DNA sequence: TGTGCCAGCAGGCAGGCCGGGGCCAATCAGCCCCAGCATTTT.

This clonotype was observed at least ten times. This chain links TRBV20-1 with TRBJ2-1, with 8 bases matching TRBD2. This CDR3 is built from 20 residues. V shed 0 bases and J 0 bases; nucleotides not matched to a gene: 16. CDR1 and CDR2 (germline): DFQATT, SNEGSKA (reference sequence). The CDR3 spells CSARDRLSGGLINSYNEQFF. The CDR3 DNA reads TGCAGTGCTAGAGATCGTCTGAGCGGGGGCCTCATCAACTCCTACAATGAGCAGTTCTTC.

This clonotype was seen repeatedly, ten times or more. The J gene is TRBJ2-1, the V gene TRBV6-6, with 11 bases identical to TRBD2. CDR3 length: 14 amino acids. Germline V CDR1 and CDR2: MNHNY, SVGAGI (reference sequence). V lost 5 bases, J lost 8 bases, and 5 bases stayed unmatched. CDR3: CASSPTSGTDEQFF. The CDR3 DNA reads TGTGCCAGCAGTCCGACTAGCGGGACAGATGAGCAGTTCTTC.

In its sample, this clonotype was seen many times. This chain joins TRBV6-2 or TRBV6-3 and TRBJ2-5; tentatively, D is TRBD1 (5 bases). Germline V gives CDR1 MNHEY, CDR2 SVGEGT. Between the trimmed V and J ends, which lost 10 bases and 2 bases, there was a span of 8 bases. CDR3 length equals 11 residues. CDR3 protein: CATRQQETQYF. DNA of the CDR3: TGTGCCACCAGACAGCAAGAGACCCAGTACTTC.

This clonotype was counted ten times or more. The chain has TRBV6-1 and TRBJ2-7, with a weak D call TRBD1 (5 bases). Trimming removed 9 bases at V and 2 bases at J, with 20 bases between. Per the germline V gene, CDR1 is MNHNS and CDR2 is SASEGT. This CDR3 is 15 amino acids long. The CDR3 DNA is TGTGCCAGTCGGAAAAGCGTGACAGAGACCTACGAGCAGTACTTC. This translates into CASRKSVTETYEQYF.

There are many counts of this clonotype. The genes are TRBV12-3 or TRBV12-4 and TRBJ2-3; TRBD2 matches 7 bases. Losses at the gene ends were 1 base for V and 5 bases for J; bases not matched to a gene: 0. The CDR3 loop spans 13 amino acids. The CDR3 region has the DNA TGTGCCAGCAGTTTAGGGGAGGGAGATACGCAGTATTTT. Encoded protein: CASSLGEGDTQYF.

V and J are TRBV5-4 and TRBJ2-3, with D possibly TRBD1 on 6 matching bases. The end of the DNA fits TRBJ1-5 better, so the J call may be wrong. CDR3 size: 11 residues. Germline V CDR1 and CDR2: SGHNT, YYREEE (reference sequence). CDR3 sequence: CASSSQGTQHF. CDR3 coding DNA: TGTGCCAGCAGCTCTCAGGGGACGCAGCATTTT.

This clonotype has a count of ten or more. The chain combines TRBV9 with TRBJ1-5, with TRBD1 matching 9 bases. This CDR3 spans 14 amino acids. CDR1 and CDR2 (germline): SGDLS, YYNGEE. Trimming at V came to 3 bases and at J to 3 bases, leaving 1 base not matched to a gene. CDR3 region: CASSGTGDNQPQHF. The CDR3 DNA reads TGTGCCAGCAGCGGGACAGGGGACAATCAGCCCCAGCATTTT. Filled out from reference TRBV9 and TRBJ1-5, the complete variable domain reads DSGVTQTPKHLITATGQRVTLRCSPRSGDLSVYWYQQSLDQGLQFLIQYYNGEERAKGNILERFSAQQFPDLHSELNLSSLELGDSALYFCASSGTGDNQPQHFGDGTRLSIL.

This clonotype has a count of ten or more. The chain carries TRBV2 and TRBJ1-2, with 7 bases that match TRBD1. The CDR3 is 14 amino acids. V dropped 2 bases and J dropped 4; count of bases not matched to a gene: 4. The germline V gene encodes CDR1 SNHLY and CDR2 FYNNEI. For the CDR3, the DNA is TGTGCCAGCAGTGAAACCCCAGGGGGCTATGGCTACACCTTC. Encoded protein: CASSETPGGYGYTF.

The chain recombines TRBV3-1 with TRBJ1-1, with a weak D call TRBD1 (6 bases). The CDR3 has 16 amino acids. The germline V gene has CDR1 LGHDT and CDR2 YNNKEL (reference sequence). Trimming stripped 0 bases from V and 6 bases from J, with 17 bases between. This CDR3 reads CASSQDKGTGYSEAFF. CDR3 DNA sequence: TGTGCCAGCAGCCAAGATAAAGGAACAGGGTATTCTGAAGCTTTCTTT.

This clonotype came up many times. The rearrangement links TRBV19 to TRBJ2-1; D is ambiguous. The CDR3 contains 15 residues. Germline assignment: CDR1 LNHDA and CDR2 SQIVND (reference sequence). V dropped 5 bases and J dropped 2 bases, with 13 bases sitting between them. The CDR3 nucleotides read TGTGCCAGTAGTCGTTGGAAATTGGCCTACAATGAGCAGTTCTTC. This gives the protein CASSRWKLAYNEQFF.

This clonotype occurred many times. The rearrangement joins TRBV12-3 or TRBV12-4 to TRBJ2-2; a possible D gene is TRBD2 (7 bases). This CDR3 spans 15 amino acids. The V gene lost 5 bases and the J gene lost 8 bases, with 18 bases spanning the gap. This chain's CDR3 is CASSLTGRGLGELFF. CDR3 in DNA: TGTGCCAGCAGTCTTACAGGGCGGGGGTTAGGGGAGCTGTTTTTT.

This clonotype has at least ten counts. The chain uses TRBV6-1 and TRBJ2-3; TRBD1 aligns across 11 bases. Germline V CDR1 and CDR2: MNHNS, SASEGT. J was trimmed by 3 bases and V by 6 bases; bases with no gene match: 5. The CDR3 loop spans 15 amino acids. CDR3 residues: CASRKDRGLTDTQYF. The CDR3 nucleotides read TGTGCCAGCAGGAAGGACAGGGGGCTAACAGATACGCAGTATTTT.

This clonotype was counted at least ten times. The CDR3 DNA follows: TGCGCCAGCAGCTTGCTCACGGGACTCACAGATACGCAGTATTTT. Translation gives CASSLLTGLTDTQYF. This sequence joins TRBV5-1 and TRBJ2-3; a weak D match, TRBD2 (6 bases). The V end was cut by 1 base, the J end by 2 bases, with 11 bases between. CDR3 length: 15 amino acids. CDR1 is SGHRS and CDR2 is YFSETQ in the germline V gene.

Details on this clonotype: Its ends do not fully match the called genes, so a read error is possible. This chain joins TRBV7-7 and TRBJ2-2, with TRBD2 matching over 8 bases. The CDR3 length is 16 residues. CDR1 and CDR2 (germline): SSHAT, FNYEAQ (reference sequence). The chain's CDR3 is CASSPLTGGVTGELFF. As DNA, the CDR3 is TGTGCTAGCAGCCCACTAACGGGAGGGGTCACCGGGGAGCTGTTTTTT.

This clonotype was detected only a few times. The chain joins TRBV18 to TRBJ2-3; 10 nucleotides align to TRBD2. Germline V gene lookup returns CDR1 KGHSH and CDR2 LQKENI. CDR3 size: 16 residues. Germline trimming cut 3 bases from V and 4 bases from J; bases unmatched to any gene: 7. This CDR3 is CASSPYTSGEADTQYF. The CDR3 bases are TGTGCCAGCTCACCCTATACTAGCGGGGAGGCAGATACGCAGTATTTT.

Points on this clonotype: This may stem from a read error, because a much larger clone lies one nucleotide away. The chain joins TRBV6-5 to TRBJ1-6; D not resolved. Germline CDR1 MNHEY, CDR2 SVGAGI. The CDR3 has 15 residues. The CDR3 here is CASSDRSSCNSPLHF. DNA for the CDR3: TGTGCCAGCAGTGACCGGAGTTCCTGTAATTCACCCCTCCACTTT.

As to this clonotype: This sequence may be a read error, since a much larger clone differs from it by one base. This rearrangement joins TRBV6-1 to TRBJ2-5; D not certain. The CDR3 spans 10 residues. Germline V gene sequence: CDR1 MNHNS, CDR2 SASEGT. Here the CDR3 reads CASKKETQHF. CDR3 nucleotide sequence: TGTGCCAGCAAAAAAGAGACCCAGCACTTC.

The CDR3 DNA reads as TGTGCCAGCAGAACGGGGGGACAGGGTAACACTGAAGCTTTCTTT. This translates into CASRTGGQGNTEAFF. This chain links TRBV6-2 or TRBV6-3 with TRBJ1-1; the match to TRBD1 covers 9 bases. This CDR3 is built from 15 residues. CDR1 is MNHEY and CDR2 is SVGEGT in the germline V gene. Losses at the gene ends were 6 bases for V and 2 bases for J; bases not matched to a gene: 7.